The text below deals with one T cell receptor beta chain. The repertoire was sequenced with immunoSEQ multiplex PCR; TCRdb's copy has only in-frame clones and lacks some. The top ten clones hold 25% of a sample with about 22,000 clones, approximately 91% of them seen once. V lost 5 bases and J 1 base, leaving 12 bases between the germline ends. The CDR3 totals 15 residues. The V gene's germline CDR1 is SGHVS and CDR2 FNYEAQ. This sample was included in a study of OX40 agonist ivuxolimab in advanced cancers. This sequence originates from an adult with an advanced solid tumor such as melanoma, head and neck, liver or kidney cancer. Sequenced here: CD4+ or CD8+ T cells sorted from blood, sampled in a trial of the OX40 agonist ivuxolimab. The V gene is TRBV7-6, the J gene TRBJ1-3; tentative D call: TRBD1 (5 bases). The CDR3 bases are TGTGCCAGCAGCCCCATCGGGGGTTCTGGAAACACCATATATTTT. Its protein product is CASSPIGGSGNTIYF.